The T cell receptor (beta chain) described here comes from a study of shared clonotypes between healthy human individuals. Study-level results: Clonotypes shared by all four donors outscored non-shared clonotypes in generation probability.

Germline values: CDR1 LNHDA, CDR2 SQIVND (reference sequence). V was clipped by 5 bases and J by 2 bases, with 13 bases between them. The CDR3 sequence is 15 residues long. In the CD4+ fraction, cells were divided into CD45RA+ naive and CD45RA-negative memory subsets. On this clone: Its specificity is not known.

The authors ran the assay at deep level. Using immunoSEQ multiplex PCR, the repertoire was profiled, and TCRdb retains in-frame clones only, with some absent. The sample lists over 2 million clones; 92% were seen once. The clonotype comes from a man in his late teens or twenties in good health. Some clones in this sample may be carry-over from other donors' samples. Sequenced: naive CD4+ T cells from PBMCs. The subset denotes: CD45RA+ positively selected. The chain employs TRBV19 and TRBJ2-1, with a possible D match to TRBD2 (6 bases). The DNA of the CDR3 is TGTGCCAGTAGTGGTGGGCGGGAAACCTACAATGAGCAGTTCTTC. It translates to CASSGGRETYNEQFF.